These 5 T cell receptor beta chains originate from one sample sequenced in a study of blood T cells in healthy people across ages. Alongside a J-beta primer mix, a sample-barcoded 5' primer served in a second PCR lasting 7 to 11 cycles. TCRdb re-analysed the 5' RACE reads in MiXCR, keeping a single row per CDR3 protein. Of over a million distinct CDR3 sequences in the sample, approximately 59% were seen once. The specimen was blood. The receptors shown here come from a man aged 18 to 30 in good health.

The gene calls are TRBV7-9 and TRBJ2-1, with a weak D call TRBD1 (6 bases). The V gene lost 5 bases and the J gene lost 11 bases, with 10 bases spanning the gap. The germline V gene encodes CDR1 SEHNR and CDR2 FQNEAQ (reference sequence). This CDR3 is 11 amino acids long. CDR3 residues: CASSPDSQQFF. CDR3 nucleotides: TGTGCCAGCAGCCCGGACAGCCAGCAGTTCTTC.

This rearrangement joins TRBV14 to TRBJ2-3; D possibly corresponds to TRBD2 (6 bases). CDR1 is SGHDN and CDR2 is FVKESK in the germline V gene. The CDR3 spans 15 residues. V was shortened by 2 bases and J by 2 bases, with 11 bases between the two germline ends. The CDR3 protein is CASSQFWEDTDTQYF. The CDR3 region has the DNA TGTGCCAGCAGCCAATTTTGGGAGGACACAGATACGCAGTATTTT.

The chain carries TRBV14 and TRBJ2-5; no firm D call. The end of the DNA aligns better with TRBJ2-7, so the J call may be wrong. The CDR3 runs to 15 residues. Germline V gene data show CDR1 as SGHDN and CDR2 as FVKESK. The CDR3 loop reads CASSREDSREYEQYF. CDR3 DNA: TGTGCCAGCAGCCGAGAGGATAGCAGAGAGTACGAGCAGTACTTC.

This clonotype was counted a few times. This sequence joins TRBV12-3 or TRBV12-4 and TRBJ2-7; D is perhaps TRBD2 (5 bases). Trimming took off 5 bases at V and 7 bases at J, with 15 bases between the two ends. The CDR3 loop spans 13 amino acids. The CDR3 sequence is CASSALEIYEQYF. The CDR3 coding sequence is TGTGCCAGCAGTGCACTAGAGATCTATGAGCAGTACTTC.

The V and J genes are TRBV6-2 or TRBV6-3 and TRBJ2-3, with 7 bases lining up with TRBD1. The CDR3 length is 17 residues. The germline CDR1 and CDR2 sequences are MNHEY and SVGEGT. Germline trimming cut 6 bases from V and 2 bases from J; bases unmatched to any gene: 14. The CDR3 protein is CASRFSGTDLDTDTQYF. CDR3 in DNA: TGTGCCAGCAGATTCTCCGGGACAGACCTCGACACAGATACGCAGTATTTT.